This T cell receptor beta chain was recovered during a study of blood T cell repertoires in COVID-19 (dated by TCRdb to about 2020). Some background on the complete study: Collaborator samples came from the United States, Italy and Spain and covered acute and convalescent phases of COVID-19. Nearly every sample came with metadata listing a de-identified subject ID, COVID-19 status, age in years and sex. Where available, HLA class I and class II types were taken from metadata supplied by the sample provider and were not determined by assay-based typing. The samples were drawn from two sources: the first 160 participants of the ongoing ImmuneRACE study, and over 950 subjects contributed by 6 global collaborators. Deeply sampled blood TCRbeta repertoires from subjects exposed to, actively infected with, or recovered from COVID-19 were included in the dataset. The repertoires were released in a freely available public database intended as a resource for research on the immune response to SARS-CoV-2. The prospective study material was composed of cDNA or gDNA derived from T cells, B-cell-depleted T cells, or PBMCs. What the authors observed across the whole study: The quantity of clinical and demographic metadata differed by source and by participant and was supplied without curation.

Collaborating institutions collected whole blood in K2EDTA tubes following their own protocols. Collaborator samples were shipped for TCRbeta analysis as frozen whole blood, isolated PBMCs, or DNA extracted from either sample type. The immunoSEQ Assay, a bias-controlled multiplex PCR, was used to amplify TCRbeta CDR3 regions from genomic DNA. The original pipeline was this. Within the assay, amplification of reference gene primers was used to estimate how many nucleated cells each sample contained. To quantify the absolute abundance of each unique TCRbeta CDR3 rearrangement, sequence reads were collapsed and filtered. For each sample, productive Simpson clonality was calculated as the square root of Simpson's diversity index across productive rearrangements. Imported from immuneACCESS, the table was reduced by TCRdb to in-frame sequences with V and J called. These copies leave out some clones; in studies compared against another copy, an unresolved V gene accounts for under half, and the cause of the remainder is not known. From that table come the V and J calls and clone size; the DNA was used to work out D and trimming. This sample has 100,000 to 150,000 clones in its table, and around 86% of those were observed once. The ten largest clones capture under 8% of the sample.

This clone was seen only a few times. Its cognate antigen has yet to be identified. The input lacks base qualities; no much larger clone sits a single base away. V loses 5 bases, J loses 0 bases, and the germline ends lie 16 bases apart. Reading the germline V gene (reference sequence) gives CDR1 MNHEY and CDR2 SMNVEV. The CDR3 has 16 amino acids, counting the end cysteine and phenylalanine. Just CDR3 DNA is preserved here, 48 bases in frame from base 1. This TCR came from a man at least 80 years old with active or convalescent COVID-19. The sample taken for sequencing was peripheral blood. Here the chain combines TRBV27 and TRBJ1-2, with TRBD1 tentatively as D gene (6 bases match). The CDR3 amino acid sequence is: CASSEVITGSNYGYTF. The sequenced DNA: TGTGCCAGCAGTGAAGTTATAACAGGGTCTAACTATGGCTACACCTTC.